These 21 T cell receptor beta chains originate from one sample sequenced in a study of T-cell reconstitution after alpha-beta-depleted transplantation in children. The library targeted TCRbeta and was prepared with unique molecular identifiers. In TCRdb, the PCR reads were re-called with MiXCR into one record per CDR3 protein. The table records a few hundred thousand distinct CDR3 sequences, roughly 7.1% of them present only once. This specimen consisted of PBMCs, obtained before TCRalphabeta/CD19-depleted stem cell transplant. The origin of the receptors is a boy aged 2-9 years with acute lymphoblastic leukemia, due to receive a stem cell transplant.

Only a few counts were recorded for this clonotype. The chain has TRBV13 and TRBJ2-7; 7 bases are shared with TRBD1. V lost 5 bases to trimming and J lost 6 bases; unmatched junction nucleotides: 10. CDR3 length: 14 residues. The V gene's germline CDR1 is PRHDT and CDR2 FYEKMQ (reference sequence). CDR3 sequence: CASSVGDSFSEQYF. For the CDR3, the DNA is TGTGCCAGCAGCGTCGGGGACAGCTTCTCCGAGCAGTACTTC.

This clonotype occurred many times. The V call is TRBV7-3, the J call TRBJ2-2; D not resolved. The CDR3 contains 15 residues. Trimming stripped 1 base from V and 1 base from J, with 7 bases between. CDR1 and CDR2 (germline): SGHTA, FQGTGA. The DNA of the CDR3 is TGTGCCAGCAGCTTAAGCCAGTTGAACACCGGGGAGCTGTTTTTT. It yields the protein CASSLSQLNTGELFF.

This clonotype was seen repeatedly, ten times or more. This chain connects TRBV7-2 to TRBJ1-2, with 10 bases identical to TRBD1. The germline gives CDR1 SGHTA, CDR2 FQGNSA. The J segment lost 2 bases and the V segment lost 4 bases, leaving 1 base of the junction unmatched. The CDR3 is 14 amino acids. The CDR3 region has the DNA TGTGCCAGCAGCTGGACAGGGGGGAACTATGGCTACACCTTC. Residues: CASSWTGGNYGYTF.

In its sample, this clonotype was seen many times. V usage is TRBV7-2 and J usage is TRBJ2-7; D gene uncertain. Germline V gene lookup returns CDR1 SGHTA and CDR2 FQGNSA. V lost 1 base, J lost 2 bases, and 9 bases lay in between. CDR3 length equals 14 residues. DNA of the CDR3: TGTGCCAGCAGCTTAGGCAGCCTTGCCTACGAGCAGTACTTC. Its protein is CASSLGSLAYEQYF. Filled out from reference TRBV7-2 and TRBJ2-7, the complete variable domain reads GAGVSQSPSNKVTEKGKDVELRCDPISGHTALYWYRQSLGQGLEFLIYFQGNSAPDKSGLPSDRFSAERTGGSVSTLTIQRTQQEDSAVYLCASSLGSLAYEQYFGPGTRLTVT.

This rearrangement joins TRBV7-2 to TRBJ2-5; tentatively, D is TRBD1 or TRBD2 (5 bases each). V was clipped by 5 bases and J by 1 base, with 14 bases between them. CDR3 size: 15 residues. Germline lookup yields CDR1 SGHTA and CDR2 FQGNSA. CDR3 DNA sequence: TGTGCCAGCAGCCCTCAGGGAGCAGCCCAAGAGACCCAGTACTTC. Translating it yields CASSPQGAAQETQYF.

This clonotype was counted ten times or more. This rearrangement joins TRBV6-5 to TRBJ2-7; a weak D match, TRBD1 (6 bases). Per the germline V gene, CDR1 is MNHEY and CDR2 is SVGAGI. V was cut by 8 bases and J by 2 bases, with 13 bases left in between. The CDR3 sequence is 13 residues long. CDR3 nucleotide sequence: TGTGCCAGCTCCTACAGGGAAACCTACGAGCAGTACTTC. As protein: CASSYRETYEQYF.

The V call is TRBV20-1, the J call TRBJ2-1, with 9 nucleotides matching TRBD2. V lost 6 bases and J lost 10; bases outside the gene matches: 13. The length of the CDR3 is 14 residues. Germline values: CDR1 DFQATT, CDR2 SNEGSKA (reference sequence). In DNA, the CDR3 is TGCAGTGCGAACTTGGAGGGGCTAGCGGGGGAGCAGTTCTTC. It encodes CSANLEGLAGEQFF.

This clonotype was counted ten times or more. This chain uses TRBV3-1 with TRBJ1-6; possibly TRBD1 for D (5 bases). From germline, CDR1 is LGHDT and CDR2 YNNKEL (reference sequence). The CDR3 contains 15 residues. The V end lost 1 base, the J end lost 9 bases, and 13 bases lay between the germline ends. CDR3 residues: CASSQGGGGRSPLHF. In DNA, the CDR3 is TGTGCCAGCAGCCAAGGGGGGGGTGGCCGTTCACCCCTCCACTTT.

This clonotype was seen a few times. The J gene is TRBJ1-1, the V gene TRBV28; D remains ambiguous. The CDR3 totals 13 residues. From germline, CDR1 is MDHEN and CDR2 SYDVKM. V gave up 2 bases and J gave up 10 bases, with 14 bases separating them. In DNA form, the CDR3 reads TGTGCCAGCAGTTTAGGCTCCCTAAGTAGAGCTTTCTTT. Translation: CASSLGSLSRAFF.

The genes are TRBV28 and TRBJ2-3, with D perhaps matching TRBD1 (5 bases). The CDR3 sequence is 15 residues long. Trimming stripped 6 bases from V and 4 bases from J, with 17 bases between. The germline CDR1 and CDR2 sequences are MDHEN and SYDVKM. Here the CDR3 DNA reads TGTGCCAGCAGACCTCAGGGCCCGCCGGCAGATACGCAGTATTTT. Translation: CASRPQGPPADTQYF.

Many counts were recorded for this clonotype. The chain joins TRBV28 to TRBJ2-5, with 8 bases matching TRBD2. The CDR3 has 13 residues. Germline V gene data show CDR1 as MDHEN and CDR2 as SYDVKM. J lost 2 bases, V lost 11 bases, and 7 bases had no gene match. This CDR3 is CARGGRGQETQYF. The CDR3 DNA is TGTGCCCGGGGGGGCCGGGGGCAAGAGACCCAGTACTTC.

This clonotype occurred many times. V and J are TRBV29-1 and TRBJ2-5; 8 positions agree with TRBD2. The CDR3 covers 16 residues. The germline CDR1 and CDR2 sequences are SQVTM and ANQGSEA. The V and J ends lost 3 bases and 2 bases, in that order; junction bases with no gene match: 11. DNA of the CDR3: TGCAGCGTTGACATACTAGCGGACCTCAAACAAGAGACCCAGTACTTC. Its protein product is CSVDILADLKQETQYF.

This sequence joins TRBV20-1 and TRBJ2-1; the D is unclear. Deletions cut 5 bases from V and 0 bases from J, with 14 bases between. Germline assignment: CDR1 DFQATT and CDR2 SNEGSKA (reference sequence). The CDR3 loop spans 15 amino acids. The CDR3 region has the DNA TGCAGTGCTCGGGTCCGGAGTACCTCCTACAATGAGCAGTTCTTC. Protein product: CSARVRSTSYNEQFF.

Note on this clonotype: This could be a read error, since a much larger clone is one nucleotide away. The chain joins TRBV6-1 to TRBJ2-5; 11 nucleotides align to TRBD2. Germline CDR1 MNHNS, CDR2 SASEGT. CDR3 length: 16 amino acids. DNA of the CDR3: TGTGCCAGCAGGACCTTAGGGACTAGCGGCCAAGAGACCCTGTACTTC. Translation gives CASRTLGTSGQETLYF.

This clonotype was observed many times. The chain couples TRBV28 to TRBJ2-1, with 7 bases matching TRBD2. The CDR3 contains 16 residues. Germline lookup yields CDR1 MDHEN and CDR2 SYDVKM. The junction had 12 bases not matched to a gene; V was cut back by 6 bases and J by 4 bases. CDR3: CASSLVRLADYNEQFF. CDR3 DNA sequence: TGTGCCAGCAGCTTAGTTCGTCTAGCGGATTACAATGAGCAGTTCTTC.

Many counts were recorded for this clonotype. The rearrangement uses TRBV5-6 and TRBJ2-2; the match to TRBD2 covers 8 bases. The junction had 17 bases not matched to a gene; V was cut back by 4 bases and J by 3 bases. The CDR3 totals 19 residues. Germline V gene data show CDR1 as SGHDT and CDR2 as YYEEEE. CDR3 nucleotides: TGTGCCAGCAGCCCCCTCGGTCGTAGCGGGGACTACTACACCGGGGAGCTGTTTTTT. As protein: CASSPLGRSGDYYTGELFF.

This clonotype appeared a few times. This chain links TRBV7-8 with TRBJ1-4; no definite D call. V lost 6 bases and J 1 base, leaving 12 bases between the germline ends. The CDR3 is 15 residues long. The germline gives CDR1 SGHVS, CDR2 FQNEAQ. The CDR3 nucleotides are TGTGCCAGCAGTCCCCTGGGAGTAACTAATGAAAAACTGTTTTTT. It yields the protein CASSPLGVTNEKLFF.

The rearrangement links TRBV5-1 to TRBJ2-4; no reliable D call. The V end lost 5 bases, the J end lost 2 bases, and 23 bases lay between the germline ends. The CDR3 is made up of 18 amino acids. CDR1 and CDR2 (germline): SGHRS, YFSETQ. CDR3 protein: CASRPFAGRASSKNIQYF. The CDR3 nucleotides read TGCGCCAGCAGGCCTTTTGCTGGTCGGGCGTCGTCCAAAAACATTCAGTACTTC.

In this sample, this clonotype turned up many times. This chain joins TRBV2 and TRBJ2-1; 8 nucleotides match TRBD1. J was trimmed by 9 bases and V by 2 bases; bases with no gene match: 12. This CDR3 has 16 amino acids. Germline V gene lookup returns CDR1 SNHLY and CDR2 FYNNEI. CDR3 in DNA: TGTGCCAGCAGTGAATTCGGTGGACAGGGCGTCTCTGAGCAGTTCTTC. Its protein product is CASSEFGGQGVSEQFF.

This clonotype appeared many times. The CDR3 here is CASSPRDHDNEQFF. DNA of the CDR3: TGTGCCAGCAGCCCCCGGGACCACGACAATGAGCAGTTCTTC. The J gene is TRBJ2-1, the V gene TRBV5-6; D might be TRBD1 or TRBD2, each matching 5 bases. Germline CDR1 reads SGHDT; CDR2 reads YYEEEE. The CDR3 is 14 amino acids. Trimming removed 4 bases from V and 5 bases from J, with 13 bases in between.

About this clonotype itself: Since a much larger clone is just one base distant, this may be a read error. The chain joins TRBV5-4 to TRBJ2-5, with 9 bases that match TRBD1. The J segment lost 0 bases and the V segment lost 5 bases, leaving 5 bases of the junction unmatched. The CDR3 loop spans 15 amino acids. Germline V gene data show CDR1 as SGHNT and CDR2 as YYREEE (reference sequence). CDR3 sequence reads: CASRFGTGYQETQYF. The CDR3 coding sequence is TGTGCCAGCAGATTCGGGACAGGGTACCAAGAGACCCAGTACTTC.